Listed below are T cell receptor beta chains from one sample, sequenced in a study of blood T cell repertoires in COVID-19. Only in-frame clones appear in the TCRdb table, and some are missing; sequencing was by immunoSEQ multiplex PCR. Of roughly 310,000 clones in the sample, 88% were seen once. Source material: peripheral blood. Receptors were obtained from a woman aged 50 to 60 with active or convalescent COVID-19. Both conserved end residues are part of each CDR3. D genes are given only for firm matches. The size of a clone is reported for some rows only, either as once, few or many, or as a class for expanded clones.

TRBV19	NA	15	TRBJ1-2	NA	CASSIQQVGIYGYTF	TGTGCCAGTAGTATACAACAGGTCGGCATCTATGGCTACACCTTC
TRBV7-9	few	14	TRBJ1-4	TRBD1	CASSFGQGSEKLFF	TGTGCCAGCAGCTTCGGACAGGGTAGTGAAAAACTGTTTTTT
TRBV3-1/TRBV3-2	once	14	TRBJ1-5	NA	CASSQGRRNQPQHF	TGTGCCAGCAGCCAAGGCCGGCGGAATCAGCCCCAGCATTTT
TRBV29-1	NA	13	TRBJ2-3	NA	CSVEDFPTDTQYF	TGCAGCGTTGAAGACTTTCCCACAGATACGCAGTATTTT
TRBV10-3	NA	13	TRBJ1-1	TRBD1	CAIRQGAGSEAFF	TGTGCCATCAGACAGGGGGCGGGATCTGAAGCTTTCTTT
TRBV19	NA	12	TRBJ1-2	TRBD1	CASSGTVYGYTF	TGTGCCAGTAGCGGGACAGTCTATGGCTACACCTTC
TRBV24-1	once	13	TRBJ2-3	TRBD1	CATGQGSTDTQYF	TGTGCCACCGGACAGGGGAGCACAGATACGCAGTATTTT
TRBV18	NA	16	TRBJ1-1	NA	CASSPAGRAARTEAFF	TGTGCCAGCTCACCTGCAGGGAGGGCCGCAAGAACTGAAGCTTTCTTT
TRBV15	NA	15	TRBJ1-1	TRBD1	CATSRDRQGVTEAFF	TGTGCCACCAGCAGAGATCGACAGGGAGTCACTGAAGCTTTCTTT
TRBV5-1	NA	15	TRBJ2-2	NA	CASSPALGATGELFF	TGCGCCAGCAGCCCCGCATTGGGCGCCACCGGGGAGCTGTTTTTT
TRBV11-2	NA	11	TRBJ1-1	NA	CASSSGYEAFF	TGTGCCAGCAGCTCAGGGTATGAAGCTTTCTTT
TRBV28	NA	15	TRBJ1-2	TRBD1	CASSLWTGGSYGYTF	TGTGCCAGCAGTCTATGGACAGGGGGCAGCTATGGCTACACCTTC
TRBV7-9	NA	11	TRBJ2-1	NA	CASSFSGEQFF	TGTGCCAGCAGCTTCTCCGGTGAGCAGTTCTTC
TRBV7-9	few	19	TRBJ2-6	TRBD1	CASTQDRGLRVSGANVLTF	TGTGCCAGCACCCAGGACAGGGGGCTGAGGGTCTCTGGGGCCAACGTCCTGACTTTC
TRBV10-3	NA	13	TRBJ1-1	TRBD1	CAIWDRVNTEAFF	TGTGCCATCTGGGACAGGGTGAACACTGAAGCTTTCTTT
TRBV6-2/TRBV6-3	NA	19	TRBJ2-1	TRBD2	CASSLTGTSGRGLWNEQFF	TGTGCCAGCAGCCTTACCGGGACTAGCGGGAGAGGTTTGTGGAATGAGCAGTTCTTC
TRBV3-1/TRBV3-2	NA	15	TRBJ1-4	TRBD1	CASSQTQGLNEKLFF	TGTGCCAGCAGCCAAACACAGGGGCTGAATGAAAAACTGTTTTTT
TRBV3-1/TRBV3-2	NA	17	TRBJ2-7	TRBD2	CASSQDSLREWPYEQYF	TGTGCCAGCAGCCAAGACTCTTTGCGGGAGTGGCCCTACGAGCAGTACTTC
TRBV27	NA	15	TRBJ2-7	TRBD2	CASSLGAGVGSEQYF	TGTGCCAGCAGTTTAGGGGCGGGAGTGGGTTCCGAGCAGTACTTC
TRBV29-1	NA	12	TRBJ2-3	NA	CSVESGTDTQYF	TGCAGCGTTGAATCAGGGACAGATACGCAGTATTTT
TRBV12-5	NA	17	TRBJ2-2	TRBD1	CASGLDRTGVGTGELFF	TGTGCTAGTGGTTTGGATCGAACAGGGGTGGGCACCGGGGAGCTGTTTTTT
TRBV2	NA	12	TRBJ1-2	TRBD1	CASRRAGGGYTF	TGTGCCAGCAGGAGGGCAGGGGGCGGCTACACCTTC
TRBV5-5	NA	14	TRBJ1-2	TRBD1	CASSSGQGVYGYTF	TGTGCCAGCAGCTCGGGACAGGGGGTCTATGGCTACACCTTC
TRBV27	NA	13	TRBJ1-2	TRBD1	CASSSLDRVGATF	TGTGCCAGCAGTTCGCTAGACAGGGTAGGGGCTACCTTC
TRBV10-3	NA	15	TRBJ2-2	NA	CATAPSSGTTGELFF	TGTGCCACCGCCCCTTCGAGCGGCACCACCGGGGAGCTGTTTTTT
TRBV28	NA	16	TRBJ1-6	NA	CASSLQGTRSYSPLHF	TGTGCCAGCAGCCTACAGGGTACCCGGAGTTACTCACCCCTCCACTTT
TRBV28	NA	15	TRBJ1-2	TRBD1	CASSEQGAVNYGYTF	TGTGCCAGCAGTGAACAGGGGGCTGTTAACTATGGCTACACCTTC
TRBV7-2	NA	14	TRBJ2-4	TRBD2	CASSPGLAINIQYF	TGTGCCAGCAGCCCGGGACTAGCCATAAACATTCAGTACTTC
TRBV10-1	NA	17	TRBJ2-1	TRBD2	CASRNTASGSSYNEQFF	TGCGCCAGCAGAAACACCGCTAGCGGAAGCTCCTACAATGAGCAGTTCTTC
TRBV4-3	NA	15	TRBJ2-1	NA	CASSQADSDDNEQFF	TGCGCCAGCAGCCAAGCGGACTCCGATGATAATGAGCAGTTCTTC
TRBV5-5	NA	11	TRBJ1-1	NA	CASSLEFRAFF	TGTGCCAGCAGCTTGGAATTTCGGGCTTTCTTT
TRBV2	NA	13	TRBJ2-1	NA	CASTLSSYNEQFF	TGTGCCAGCACCCTGAGCTCCTACAATGAGCAGTTCTTC
TRBV7-9	once	16	TRBJ1-2	NA	CASSLIFRKGNYGYTF	TGTGCCAGCAGCTTAATTTTTAGAAAGGGGAACTATGGCTACACCTTC
TRBV28	NA	14	TRBJ1-2	TRBD1	CASRSSGQGYGYTF	TGTGCCAGCAGGTCCTCGGGACAGGGATATGGCTACACCTTC
TRBV6-5	NA	13	TRBJ1-6	TRBD1	CASWTGNNSPLHF	TGTGCCAGTTGGACAGGGAATAATTCACCCCTCCACTTT
TRBV27	NA	15	TRBJ1-5	NA	CASSLFRGYNQPQHF	TGTGCCAGCAGTTTATTCCGGGGTTACAATCAGCCCCAGCATTTT
TRBV15	NA	15	TRBJ2-7	TRBD2	CATSRGGVSSYEQYF	TGTGCCACCAGCCGGGGGGGGGTCAGCTCCTACGAGCAGTACTTC
TRBV6-5	NA	13	TRBJ1-2	TRBD1	CASSVRQGYGYTF	TGTGCCAGCAGCGTCAGACAGGGCTACGGCTACACCTTC
TRBV19	few	12	TRBJ1-1	NA	CASSLGNTEAFF	TGTGCCAGTAGCCTCGGGAACACTGAAGCTTTCTTT
TRBV20-1	NA	11	TRBJ1-2	TRBD1	CSATTGGGYTF	TGCAGTGCCACTACAGGGGGAGGCTACACCTTC